This TCR beta chain is from a study of T cell responses to AZD1222 COVID-19 vaccine. Study observations and caveats: Just a handful of people given AZD1222 tested seropositive at baseline.

The method was immunoSEQ multiplex PCR; TCRdb's version includes in-frame clones alone and lacks a portion of them. The top ten hold about 0.9% of the sample, which has some 170,000 clones, around 92% seen once. The germline gives CDR1 SQVTM, CDR2 ANQGSEA. V lost 4 bases, J lost 5 bases, and 17 bases lay in between. This CDR3 spans 14 amino acids. Of note for this clone: Its antigen is not identified.

The receptor comes from an adult in good health. The specimen was peripheral blood, collected on day 0 of AZD1222 vaccination. The chain couples TRBV29-1 to TRBJ1-1; TRBD1 is a possible D gene (5 bases). CDR3 DNA sequence: TGCAGCGTTGCTATGGTAGGGGAAGCAACTGAAGCTTTCTTT. This encodes CSVAMVGEATEAFF.